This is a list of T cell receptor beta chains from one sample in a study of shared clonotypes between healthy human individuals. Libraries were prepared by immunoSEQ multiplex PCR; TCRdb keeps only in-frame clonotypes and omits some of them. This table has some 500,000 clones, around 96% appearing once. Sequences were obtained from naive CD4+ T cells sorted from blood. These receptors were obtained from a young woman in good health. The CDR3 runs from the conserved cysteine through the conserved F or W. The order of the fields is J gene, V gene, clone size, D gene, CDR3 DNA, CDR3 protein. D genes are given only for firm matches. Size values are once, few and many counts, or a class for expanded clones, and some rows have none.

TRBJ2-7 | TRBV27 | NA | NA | TGTGCCAGCAGTTTAGTCAGGGGTTGGGAGCAGTACTTC | CASSLVRGWEQYF
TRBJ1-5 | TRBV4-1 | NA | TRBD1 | TGCGCCAGCAGCCGAACAGGGGATGTAAAATCGGAGCCCCAGCATTTT | CASSRTGDVKSEPQHF
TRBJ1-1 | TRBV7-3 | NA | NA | TGTGCCAGCAGCTTAATGCCGCACAGGGTAACTGTTCCTGAAGCTTTCTTT | CASSLMPHRVTVPEAFF
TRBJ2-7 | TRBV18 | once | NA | TGTGCCAGCTCCCTGGGTAGTGTCCAGTACGAGCAGTACTTC | CASSLGSVQYEQYF
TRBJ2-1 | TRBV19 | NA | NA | TGTGCCAGTACTGAGACCGGGACTGGGTACAATGAGCAGTTCTTC | CASTETGTGYNEQFF
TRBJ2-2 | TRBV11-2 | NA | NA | TGTGCCAGCAGCTTAGATAGCCCCGGGGAGCTGTTTTTT | CASSLDSPGELFF
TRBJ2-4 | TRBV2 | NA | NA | TGTGCCAGCGCCTTAACATTAGCCAAAAACATTCAGTACTTC | CASALTLAKNIQYF
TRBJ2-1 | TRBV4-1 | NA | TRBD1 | TGCGCCAGCAGCCACTACAGGGGGAATGAGCAGTTCTTC | CASSHYRGNEQFF
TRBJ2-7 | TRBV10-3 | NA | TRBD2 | TGTGCCATCAGTGAGTCGGGAACTAGCGGTCCCTACGAGCAGTACTTC | CAISESGTSGPYEQYF
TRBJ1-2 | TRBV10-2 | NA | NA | TGCGCCAGCAGTGCGAGCCTGACAGGCTTCTATGGCTACACCTTC | CASSASLTGFYGYTF
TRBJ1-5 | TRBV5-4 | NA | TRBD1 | TGTGCCAGCAGCTTGGTCGACAGGGGGTCGGATCAGCCCCAGCATTTT | CASSLVDRGSDQPQHF
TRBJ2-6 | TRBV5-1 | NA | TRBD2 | TGCGCCAGCAGCCGGACTAGCGGGAGGGCCTTTGGGGCCAACGTCCTGACTTTC | CASSRTSGRAFGANVLTF
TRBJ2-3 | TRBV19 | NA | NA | TGTGCCAGTAGTATCCGGGACACCTACACAGATACGCAGTATTTT | CASSIRDTYTDTQYF
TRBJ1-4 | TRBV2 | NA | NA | TGTGCCAGCAGCACGGGGGGAGTCATGTCAACTAATGAAAAACTGTTTTTT | CASSTGGVMSTNEKLFF
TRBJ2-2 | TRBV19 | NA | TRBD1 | TGTGCCAGTAGTCCGATCGGGACAGGGAACACCGGGGAGCTGTTTTTT | CASSPIGTGNTGELFF
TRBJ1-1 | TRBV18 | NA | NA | TGTGCCAGCTCACCCCTACGCGGGGGCACTGAAGCTTTCTTT | CASSPLRGGTEAFF
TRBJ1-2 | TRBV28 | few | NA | TGTGCCAGCAGCCTCTCGTTGGGACACCTCGCGCGGGGCTACACCTTC | CASSLSLGHLARGYTF
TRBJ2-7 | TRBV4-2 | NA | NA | TGTGCCAGCAGCCAAGGCCCCCCCCGCAGGGACGAGAGCTCCTACGAGCAGTACTTC | CASSQGPPRRDESSYEQYF
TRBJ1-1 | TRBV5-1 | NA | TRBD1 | TGCGCCAGCAGTTATGACAGGGCCACTGAAGCTTTCTTT | CASSYDRATEAFF
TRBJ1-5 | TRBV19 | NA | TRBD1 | TGTGCCAGTAGTTCACAGGGGAATCAGCCCCAGCATTTT | CASSSQGNQPQHF
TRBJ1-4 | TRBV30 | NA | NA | TGTGCCTGGAGTGGGGGGGTAGGAGAAAAACTGTTTTTT | CAWSGGVGEKLFF
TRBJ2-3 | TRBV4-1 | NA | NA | TGCGCCAGCAGCCAAGAACGCGGGCGTGATACGCAGTATTTT | CASSQERGRDTQYF
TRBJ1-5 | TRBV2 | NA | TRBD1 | TGTGCCAGCAGTGACCCGACAGGGATAGGGCCCCAGCATTTT | CASSDPTGIGPQHF
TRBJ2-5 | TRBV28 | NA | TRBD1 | TGTGCCAGCAGTTTAAGCTTTCTGGACAGGGGGTGGGAGACCCAGTACTTC | CASSLSFLDRGWETQYF
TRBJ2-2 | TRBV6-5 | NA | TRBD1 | TGTGCCAGCAGTTCGACAGGGGTTAAGAACACCGGGGAGCTGTTTTTT | CASSSTGVKNTGELFF
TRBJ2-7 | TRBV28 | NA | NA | TGTGCCAGCAGTTTAACCACCGGGGAGCAGTACTTC | CASSLTTGEQYF
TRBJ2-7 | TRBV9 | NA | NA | TGTGCCAGCAGCCCGTCCCCCCGACGTCCCTACGAGCAGTACTTC | CASSPSPRRPYEQYF
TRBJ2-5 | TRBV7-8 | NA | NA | TGTGCCAGCAGCTTAGGGGCGGGGGCCCTAGAGACCCAGTACTTC | CASSLGAGALETQYF
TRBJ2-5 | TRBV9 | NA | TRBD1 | TGTGCCAGCAGCGTAGCAGGGGGAGAGACCCAGTACTTC | CASSVAGGETQYF
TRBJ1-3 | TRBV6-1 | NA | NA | TGTGCCAGCAGTGGGTCTGGAAACACCATATATTTT | CASSGSGNTIYF
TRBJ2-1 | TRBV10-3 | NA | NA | TGTGCCATCAGTTCGGGTTTTGGGTGGAATGAGCAGTTCTTC | CAISSGFGWNEQFF
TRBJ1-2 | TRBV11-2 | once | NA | TGTGCCAGCAGCTTAGTAGGAGGGGCCGTGGGCTATGGCTACACCTTC | CASSLVGGAVGYGYTF